These 9 T cell receptor beta chains were sequenced from one sample in a study of cytomegalovirus exposure and HLA in healthy donors. PCR primers comprised 60 Vbeta and 13 Jbeta primers. Clones were read by immunoSEQ multiplex PCR, and TCRdb kept only the in-frame ones, dropping some. In all, the sample yields 200,000 to 250,000 clones. Sequencing used PBMCs. Receptors originate from a woman in her 30s in good health and CMV-seropositive.

The V call is TRBV5-5, the J call TRBJ1-5; 7 bases are shared with TRBD1. Trimming removed 4 bases from V and 6 bases from J; junction bases left unmatched: 10. This CDR3 is 15 amino acids long. The germline V gene encodes CDR1 SGHKS and CDR2 YYEKEE (reference sequence). In nucleotides, the CDR3 is TGTGCCAGCAGCCCCCTGGACAGGCCTCGTCAGCCCCAGCATTTT. Translated, it gives CASSPLDRPRQPQHF.

V and J are TRBV6-1 and TRBJ1-5, with a weak D call TRBD1 (5 bases). CDR1 is MNHNS and CDR2 is SASEGT in the germline V gene. This CDR3 is built from 14 residues. V was clipped by 7 bases and J by 4 bases, with 14 bases between them. This CDR3 reads CASKDILRNQPQHF. The CDR3 bases are TGTGCCAGCAAGGACATCCTTCGGAATCAGCCCCAGCATTTT.

V gene TRBV6-1 combines with J gene TRBJ2-2; D possibly corresponds to TRBD2 (7 bases). The V and J ends lost 7 bases and 1 base respectively, with 10 bases between them. Germline V gene data show CDR1 as MNHNS and CDR2 as SASEGT. The CDR3 runs 14 residues. The CDR3 bases are TGTGCCAGCAAGCGGGGACAGAACACCGGGGAGCTGTTTTTT. It yields the protein CASKRGQNTGELFF.

V usage is TRBV7-2 and J usage is TRBJ1-2, with D hard to call. The germline V gene has CDR1 SGHTA and CDR2 FQGNSA. The CDR3 runs 16 residues. V lost 1 base, J lost 6 bases, and 18 bases lay in between. CDR3 DNA sequence: TGTGCCAGCAGCTTAGGTGGGAGTCGGCTTTATAATGGCTACACCTTC. Encoded protein: CASSLGGSRLYNGYTF.

The chain has TRBV21-1 and TRBJ2-7; TRBD1 reflects the table's D call only, with no check against the DNA. TRBV21-1 is labeled a pseudogene. The CDR3 extends over 15 amino acids. CDR3 protein: CASSVLRDRDDEQYF. The CDR3 coding sequence is TGTGCCAGCAGCGTGCTTAGGGACAGGGACGACGAGCAGTACTTC.

V is TRBV5-1 and J is TRBJ1-1, with a possible D match to TRBD1 (5 bases). Trimming removed 5 bases from V and 3 bases from J, with 11 bases in between. The CDR3 consists of 13 residues. CDR1 and CDR2 (germline): SGHRS, YFSETQ. The DNA for the CDR3 is TGCGCCAGCAGGTACACGGGGGACACTGAAGCTTTCTTT. As protein: CASRYTGDTEAFF.

The chain carries TRBV7-9 and TRBJ1-3; no clear D gene. Germline CDR1 and CDR2: SEHNR and FQNEAQ (reference sequence). The CDR3 sequence is 16 residues long. Trimming took off 1 base at V and 0 bases at J, with 10 bases between the two ends. The CDR3: CASSLDSPSSGNTIYF. The CDR3 DNA follows: TGTGCCAGCAGCTTAGACAGCCCGAGCTCTGGAAACACCATATATTTT.

The chain carries TRBV19 and TRBJ1-5; D is perhaps TRBD1 (5 bases). CDR3 length equals 12 residues. Looked up from germline, CDR1 is LNHDA and CDR2 is SQIVND (reference sequence). V was shortened by 7 bases and J by 7 bases, with 11 bases between the two germline ends. CDR3 nucleotides: TGTGCCAGTACGGGGGTAGGACAGCCCCAGCATTTT. Protein sequence: CASTGVGQPQHF.

The V and J genes are TRBV6-1 and TRBJ1-2; D not certain. This CDR3 is 14 amino acids long. Trimming took off 4 bases at V and 4 bases at J, with 13 bases between the two ends. Germline V gene sequence: CDR1 MNHNS, CDR2 SASEGT. As DNA, the CDR3 is TGTGCCAGCAGTGGAGGGAACTGGGGCTATGGCTACACCTTC. Residues: CASSGGNWGYGYTF.